The 3 T cell receptor beta chains reported below all come from one sample, sequenced in a study of PD-1 blockade in classical Hodgkin lymphoma. The method was immunoSEQ multiplex PCR; TCRdb's version includes in-frame clones alone and lacks a portion of them. In the table there are about 6,400 clones, around nine tenths of which are singletons. Documented time point: cycle 4 day 1 (C4D1), after less than seven weeks of nivolumab. Autologous stem cell transplantation was followed by relapse in every patient, and brentuximab vedotin exposure varied. Negative selection with magnetic separation was used to purify CD4+ T cells from thawed PBMCs. This sample comprised CD4+ T cells from blood, obtained before the fourth cycle of nivolumab. These receptors were obtained from a human donor with classical Hodgkin lymphoma.

This chain uses TRBV15 with TRBJ1-4; TRBD1 might be the D (6 bases). Germline V gene lookup returns CDR1 LNHNV and CDR2 YYDKDF (reference sequence). The CDR3 runs 16 residues. V was clipped by 1 base and J by 3 bases, with 12 bases between them. CDR3 in amino acids: CATSRGQVGSNEKLFF. As DNA, the CDR3 is TGTGCCACCAGCAGAGGACAGGTTGGCTCTAATGAAAAACTGTTTTTT.

This chain links TRBV6-1 with TRBJ2-1; the match to TRBD1 covers 7 bases. The CDR3 is 16 residues long. CDR1 and CDR2 from the germline V gene are MNHNS and SASEGT. J gave up 8 bases and V 5 bases, and 15 bases lay outside the gene matches. CDR3 protein: CASSKGQARFKHEQFF. The CDR3 bases are TGTGCCAGCAGTAAAGGACAGGCGAGGTTTAAGCATGAGCAGTTCTTC.

The chain combines TRBV7-9 with TRBJ2-3; D unclear. Germline V gene lookup returns CDR1 SEHNR and CDR2 FQNEAQ (reference sequence). V was pared by 2 bases and J by 6 bases, with 6 bases between. The CDR3 runs to 12 residues. CDR3 nucleotides: TGTGCCAGCAGCTTAAGTGGGGATACGCAGTATTTT. It is translated as CASSLSGDTQYF.